Reported below is one T cell receptor beta chain. The antigen remains undetermined. The data belong to a study of a mutant IDH1 vaccine in newly diagnosed glioma. As for the study in general: Vaccinations were initiated 4-6 weeks following radiotherapy alone, or were given together with temozolomide cycles. Treatment recipients were approximately 62% male and roughly 38% female, and their mean age was around 39 years. Patients had received radiotherapy, temozolomide, or both previously, most receiving both.

Sequencing used immunoSEQ multiplex PCR; TCRdb keeps in-frame clones, though not all of them. The repertoire holds under 65,000 clones, under 90% seen once, with around 5.7% in the top ten. Time point here: week 11, during vaccination. Doses consisted of 300 ug of mutant IDH1 20-mer peptide each, paired with topical imiquimod. CDR3 length: 13 residues. The clonotype originates from a man in his fifties with glioma. The source was PBMCs, collected from a glioma patient whose treatment included an IDH1 peptide vaccine. The gene calls are TRBV21-1 and TRBJ1-2. TRBV21-1 is a pseudogene. In DNA, the CDR3 is TGTGCCAGCAGCAATGGTAAGGGTTATGGCTACACCTTC. Amino acids: CASSNGKGYGYTF.